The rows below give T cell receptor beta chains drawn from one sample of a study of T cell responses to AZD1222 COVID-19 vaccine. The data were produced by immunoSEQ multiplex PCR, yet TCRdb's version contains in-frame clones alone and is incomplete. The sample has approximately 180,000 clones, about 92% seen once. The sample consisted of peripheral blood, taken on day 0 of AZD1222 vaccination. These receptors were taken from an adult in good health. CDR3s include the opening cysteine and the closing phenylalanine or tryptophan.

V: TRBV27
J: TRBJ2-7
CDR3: CASSPSLGQFSYEQYF

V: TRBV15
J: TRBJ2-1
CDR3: CATSRLAGSSYNEQFF

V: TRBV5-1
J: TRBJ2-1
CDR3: CASSPGWGDYNEQFF

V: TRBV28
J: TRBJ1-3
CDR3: CASSRHPGQGPSGNTIYF

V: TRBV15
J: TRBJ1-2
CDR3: CATSRGAGLANYGYTF

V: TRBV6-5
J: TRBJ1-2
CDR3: CASESQGGYGYTF

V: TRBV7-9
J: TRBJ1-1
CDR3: CASSPLQGMNTEAFF

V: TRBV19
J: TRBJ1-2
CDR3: CASSIGDPGASGYTF

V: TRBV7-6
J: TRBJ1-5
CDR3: CASSLEGRGASQPQHF

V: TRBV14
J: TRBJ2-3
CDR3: CASSQEWGSNTDTQYF

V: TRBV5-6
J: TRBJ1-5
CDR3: CASSSGQASQPQHF

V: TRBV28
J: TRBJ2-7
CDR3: CASSLTDSYEQYF

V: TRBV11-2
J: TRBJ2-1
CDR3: CASSLRGSDRGAYNEQFF

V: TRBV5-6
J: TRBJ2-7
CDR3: CASQSGPYEQYF

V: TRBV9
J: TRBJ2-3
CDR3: CASSVSGKDTQYF

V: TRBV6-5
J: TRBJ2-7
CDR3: CASSPPPGYEQYF

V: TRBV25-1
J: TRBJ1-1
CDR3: CASSPPPGTPNTEAFF

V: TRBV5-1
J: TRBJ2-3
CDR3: CASSLSQGKDTQYF

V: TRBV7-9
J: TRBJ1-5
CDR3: CASSSQDQPQHF

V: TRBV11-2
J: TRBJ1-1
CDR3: CASNPRGAEAFF